A single sample is the source of the 8 T cell receptor beta chains below, sequenced in a study of blood T cell repertoires in COVID-19. The protocol was immunoSEQ multiplex PCR, while the TCRdb copy is restricted to in-frame clones and leaves out a portion. This table has under 300,000 clones, approximately 92% appearing once. Material for sequencing was peripheral blood. The source is a woman in her 40s who had recovered from COVID-19.

The V and J genes are TRBV6-5 and TRBJ2-7; no clear D. Germline CDR1 is MNHEY and CDR2 is SVGAGI. Trimming removed 0 bases from V and 0 bases from J, with 6 bases in between. The CDR3 is made up of 14 amino acids. The CDR3 coding sequence is TGTGCCAGCAGTTACTCGATTAGCTCCTACGAGCAGTACTTC. Translated: CASSYSISSYEQYF.

This CDR3 is CASSFAGTDSNEQFF. The CDR3 nucleotides are TGTGCCAGCAGCTTTGCCGGGACAGACTCTAATGAGCAGTTCTTC. The chain links TRBV7-9 to TRBJ2-1, with 7 bases identical to TRBD1. Germline V gene lookup returns CDR1 SEHNR and CDR2 FQNEAQ (reference sequence). CDR3 length equals 15 residues. V shed 3 bases and J 7 bases; nucleotides not matched to a gene: 9.

This chain connects TRBV15 to TRBJ1-5; D is uncertain. This CDR3 spans 14 amino acids. Trimming removed 8 bases from V and 3 bases from J, with 14 bases in between. Germline values: CDR1 LNHNV, CDR2 YYDKDF (reference sequence). CDR3 sequence (DNA): TGTGCCACCGGAGACCATGGCATCAATCAGCCCCAGCATTTT. Translation gives CATGDHGINQPQHF.

V and J are TRBV5-6 and TRBJ1-2, with TRBD1 matching over 8 bases. Germline V gene data show CDR1 as SGHDT and CDR2 as YYEEEE. The CDR3 covers 13 residues. V lost 5 bases to trimming and J lost 8 bases; unmatched junction nucleotides: 8. CDR3 nucleotides: TGTGCCAGCAGTACCGGACAGGGAGACGGCTACACCTTC. It translates to CASSTGQGDGYTF.

As regards this clone: A junction end diverges from the germline sequence, so it may reflect a read error. The V and J genes are TRBV15 and TRBJ2-5; 9 bases align to TRBD1. The CDR3 has 13 amino acids. Germline-derived CDR1 and CDR2 are LNHNV and YYDKDF (reference sequence). The CDR3, as DNA: TGTGCCACCAGCAGGGGACAAGGACAGGGGATTCACTTC. Translation gives CATSRGQGQGIHF.

This chain links TRBV7-8 with TRBJ2-2, with 10 bases aligning to TRBD2. The CDR3 has 18 amino acids. Germline-derived CDR1 and CDR2 are SGHVS and FQNEAQ. Trimming cost V 5 bases and J 6 bases; bases outside gene matches: 15. The CDR3 protein is CASSAVALAGVSSGELFF. In DNA, the CDR3 is TGTGCCAGCAGCGCCGTAGCTCTAGCGGGAGTAAGTTCCGGGGAGCTGTTTTTT.

The chain joins TRBV27 to TRBJ1-1; TRBD1 matches at 11 bases. The germline gives CDR1 MNHEY, CDR2 SMNVEV (reference sequence). V lost 2 bases to trimming and J lost 4 bases; unmatched junction nucleotides: 9. The CDR3 spans 17 residues. The CDR3 sequence is CASSLGGTGGYVTEAFF. The CDR3 DNA reads TGTGCCAGCAGTTTAGGGGGGACAGGGGGTTATGTCACTGAAGCTTTCTTT.

V and J are TRBV5-5 and TRBJ2-7, with TRBD1 matching 9 bases. V lost 3 bases, J lost 6 bases, and 7 bases stayed unmatched. The CDR3 covers 14 residues. Per germline, CDR1 SGHKS and CDR2 YYEKEE (reference sequence). The DNA of the CDR3 is TGTGCCAGCAGCTATCCCGGGACAGGGATCGAGCAGTACTTC. Translated, it gives CASSYPGTGIEQYF.